What follows is one T cell receptor beta chain and its context. Per the authors' pipeline: Amplification with reference gene primers provided the estimates of nucleated cell counts. Profiling relied on immunoSEQ multiplex PCR, and the TCRdb table lists in-frame clones only, not all of them. V and J calls and clone size are given by that table; D and trimming were obtained from the DNA. This sample has tens of thousands of clones, with about nine tenths found just once. CDR1 MNHEY and CDR2 SMNVEV come from the germline V gene (reference sequence). The ends lost 7 bases at V and 3 bases at J; junction bases unmatched: 8. This CDR3 comprises 15 residues. These data belong to a study of blood T cell repertoires in COVID-19. As for the study in general: COVID-19 samples collected from the United States, Italy and Spain covered acute and convalescent phases. The analysed material was cDNA or gDNA that came from T cells, B-cell-depleted T cells, or PBMCs.

The clonotype was recovered from a human donor in a cohort sampled during active COVID-19. Sequenced: peripheral blood. The chain uses TRBV27 and TRBJ1-2; 10 bases agree with TRBD1. The CDR3 sequence: CASTAGTGEDYGYTF. The CDR3, as DNA: TGTGCCAGCACCGCCGGGACAGGGGAGGACTATGGCTACACCTTC.